This TCR beta chain stems from a study of OX40 agonist ivuxolimab in advanced cancers. Study-level findings and limits: No determination was made of the antigen specificity of the expanded peripheral T cells. Certain nonresponders likewise exhibited a low normalized T-cell clonal expansion.

Individuals having autoimmune disease history or systemic immunosuppression were not enrolled. Researchers took blood at baseline, on cycle 4 day 1, and on cycle 7 day 1. Sequenced by immunoSEQ multiplex PCR; TCRdb stores in-frame clones only, minus some. The sample yields approximately 82,000 clones, 88% seen once. J gave up 5 bases and V 2 bases, and 6 bases lay outside the gene matches. There are 15 residues in the CDR3. Germline V lookup: CDR1 SGHNT, CDR2 YENEEA. Points on this clone: Its matching antigen is unknown.

The TCR originated in an adult with an advanced solid tumor such as melanoma, head and neck, liver or kidney cancer. The sequencing used CD4+ or CD8+ T cells sorted from blood, collected in a trial of the OX40 agonist ivuxolimab. The chain couples TRBV11-3 to TRBJ1-1; 9 bases fit TRBD1. The CDR3 nucleotides are TGTGCCAGCAGCTTACCGGGACAGGGAAAGACTGAAGCTTTCTTT. Its protein is CASSLPGQGKTEAFF.